Each of the 24 T cell receptor beta chains below was sequenced from the same sample in a study of T cells in Graves' hyperthyroidism and ophthalmopathy. Using RNA transcripts as the source, TCR beta CDR3 regions were amplified. HTBI primers drove first-round RT-PCR of the TCR CDR3. One entry per CDR3 protein results from TCRdb running MiXCR on the multiplex PCR reads. This table has around 280,000 distinct CDR3 sequences, roughly 15% appearing once. Source material: blood. These receptors originate from a woman in her thirties or forties with Graves' hyperthyroidism.

The chain recombines TRBV24-1 with TRBJ1-2; tentatively, D is TRBD1 (5 bases). The V gene lost 3 bases and the J gene lost 4 bases, with 17 bases spanning the gap. CDR1 is KGHDR, CDR2 SFDVKD, per germline. This CDR3 region has 16 residues. In nucleotides, the CDR3 is TGTGCCACCAGTGATAATGGACAAGCCTACCCCTATGGCTACACCTTC. Translation gives CATSDNGQAYPYGYTF.

There are many counts of this clonotype. The rearrangement uses TRBV20-1 and TRBJ1-2; D is undetermined. The germline CDR1 and CDR2 sequences are DFQATT and SNEGSKA (reference sequence). Between the trimmed V and J ends, which lost 0 bases and 5 bases, there was a span of 7 bases. This CDR3 contains 12 residues. This CDR3 reads CSARDRGYGYTF. The CDR3, as DNA: TGCAGTGCTAGAGATCGGGGATATGGCTACACCTTC.

This clonotype was seen more than once but under ten times. The junction shows a germline mismatch at one end, possibly a read error. The chain recombines TRBV24-1 with TRBJ2-1; 16 bases fit TRBD2. This CDR3 comprises 19 residues. In germline, CDR1 is KGHDR, CDR2 SFDVKD. CDR3 nucleotide sequence: TGTACCACCAGTGCCGCGGCGGGGACTAGCGGGAGGGACCACAATGAGCAGTTCTTC. Its protein is CTTSAAAGTSGRDHNEQFF.

The rearrangement joins TRBV12-3 or TRBV12-4 to TRBJ2-1; D uncertain. The CDR3 covers 13 residues. V lost 5 bases, J lost 9 bases, and 14 bases lay in between. The chain's CDR3 is CASSPRIASEQFF. The DNA for the CDR3 is TGTGCCAGCAGTCCCAGGATTGCGTCTGAGCAGTTCTTC.

The chain joins TRBV11-3 to TRBJ2-7, with D possibly matching TRBD2 (7 bases). CDR3 length: 16 amino acids. Germline CDR1 is SGHNT and CDR2 is YENEEA. The ends were cut back, 3 bases at V and 3 bases at J, with 18 bases in the middle. In DNA, the CDR3 is TGTGCCAGCAGCTTGGGGGGGGCCCCGGTGGTCTACGAGCAGTACTTC. Encoded protein: CASSLGGAPVVYEQYF.

Only a few counts were recorded for this clonotype. The J gene is TRBJ1-2, the V gene TRBV7-9; D may be TRBD1 (6 bases). This CDR3 is 14 amino acids long. The germline V gene encodes CDR1 SEHNR and CDR2 FQNEAQ (reference sequence). The V and J ends lost 0 bases and 4 bases respectively, with 9 bases between them. The CDR3 is CASSLARTAYGYTF. The CDR3 region has the DNA TGTGCCAGCAGCTTAGCAAGGACAGCCTATGGCTACACCTTC.

The chain joins TRBV7-8 to TRBJ2-5; tentatively, D is TRBD1 (5 bases). Germline V gene lookup returns CDR1 SGHVS and CDR2 FQNEAQ. Trimming removed 2 bases from V and 2 bases from J, with 12 bases in between. This CDR3 spans 15 amino acids. The CDR3 reads CASSLRGAGQETQYF. DNA for the CDR3: TGTGCCAGCAGCTTAAGAGGTGCAGGGCAAGAGACCCAGTACTTC.

The sample holds many counts of this clonotype. The V and J genes are TRBV7-8 and TRBJ1-4; 7 bases map to TRBD1. The germline CDR1 and CDR2 sequences are SGHVS and FQNEAQ. With 5 bases clipped from V and 8 bases from J, the junction kept 11 bases outside the gene matches. This CDR3 contains 15 residues. CDR3 amino acids: CASSVTRGLGEKLFF. In DNA form, the CDR3 reads TGTGCCAGCAGCGTAACGAGGGGGCTCGGCGAAAAACTGTTTTTT.

This clonotype was observed at least ten times. This chain links TRBV2 with TRBJ2-2; 9 nucleotides match TRBD1. Germline CDR1 reads SNHLY; CDR2 reads FYNNEI. Unmatched junction bases numbered 7, after V lost 6 bases and J lost 5 bases. The length of the CDR3 is 15 residues. This chain's CDR3 is CASRPGTGSTGELFF. The CDR3 DNA is TGTGCCAGCAGGCCCGGGACAGGGTCTACCGGGGAGCTGTTTTTT.

This clonotype was observed at least ten times. This chain links TRBV12-3 or TRBV12-4 with TRBJ1-5, with 7 positions matching TRBD1. The CDR3 covers 15 residues. J gave up 3 bases and V 0 bases, and 2 bases lay outside the gene matches. The CDR3 nucleotides are TGTGCCAGCAGTTTAGCAGGGGGCTACAATCAGCCCCAGCATTTT. Translating gives CASSLAGGYNQPQHF.

There are many counts of this clonotype. CDR3 bases: TGTGCCAGCAGTTACTCGGACGGACACACCGGGGAGCTGTTTTTT. This codes for CASSYSDGHTGELFF. The chain combines TRBV6-5 with TRBJ2-2; D gene unclear. The CDR3 is 15 amino acids. The V end lost 0 bases, the J end lost 3 bases, and 8 bases lay between the germline ends. CDR1 and CDR2 from the germline V gene are MNHEY and SVGAGI.

This sequence joins TRBV5-6 and TRBJ1-5; 8 bases match TRBD1. Per the germline V gene, CDR1 is SGHDT and CDR2 is YYEEEE. This CDR3 has 15 amino acids. The V gene end was trimmed by 5 bases and the J gene end by 7 bases; junction bases not matched to a gene: 11. The CDR3 reads CASRPDRGRGQPQHF. The CDR3 DNA sequence: TGTGCCAGCAGACCTGACAGGGGCCGAGGGCAGCCCCAGCATTTT.

This clonotype was found many times. The genes are TRBV29-1 and TRBJ2-1; TRBD1 or TRBD2 may be the D gene (5 bases each). The CDR3 spans 15 residues. V was cut by 3 bases and J by 0 bases, with 12 bases left in between. The germline V gene encodes CDR1 SQVTM and CDR2 ANQGSEA. CDR3 DNA sequence: TGCAGCGTTGACCCGGGACGCAGCTCCTACAATGAGCAGTTCTTC. Protein sequence: CSVDPGRSSYNEQFF.

This clonotype appeared many times. V and J are TRBV12-3 or TRBV12-4 and TRBJ2-5, with a tentative D call TRBD2 (5 bases). Trimming removed 6 bases from V and 1 base from J, with 15 bases in between. This CDR3 comprises 15 residues. CDR3 protein: CASRVGYGLQETQYF. CDR3 coding DNA: TGTGCCAGCAGAGTGGGATACGGACTCCAAGAGACCCAGTACTTC.

This clonotype came up many times. This chain uses TRBV3-1 with TRBJ2-3, with D possibly matching TRBD2 (7 bases). CDR1 is LGHDT, CDR2 YNNKEL, per germline (reference sequence). This CDR3 has 15 amino acids. The V and J ends lost 0 bases and 4 bases respectively, with 11 bases between them. CDR3 DNA sequence: TGTGCCAGCAGCCAAGATCCGGGGGGCCCAGATACGCAGTATTTT. Translated: CASSQDPGGPDTQYF.

This clonotype came up many times. The chain uses TRBV6-2 or TRBV6-3 and TRBJ2-7, with D possibly TRBD1 on 6 matching bases. Looked up from germline, CDR1 is MNHEY and CDR2 is SVGEGT. This CDR3 has 16 amino acids. V lost 4 bases to trimming and J lost 6 bases, with 22 bases between them. The CDR3 DNA follows: TGTGCCAGCAGTTTCACCCTAGGACAGAGAAGTGGCGAGCAGTACTTC. Encoded protein: CASSFTLGQRSGEQYF.

CDR3 nucleotides: TGTGCCAGCAGCGCGCCCCAAGCGGGAGGACTGGACAATGAGCAGTTCTTC. Protein product: CASSAPQAGGLDNEQFF. The chain recombines TRBV9 with TRBJ2-1; TRBD2 aligns across 9 bases. The germline V gene encodes CDR1 SGDLS and CDR2 YYNGEE. CDR3 length equals 17 residues. J lost 5 bases, V lost 3 bases, and 12 bases had no gene match.

This clonotype was seen many times. The rearrangement links TRBV10-3 to TRBJ2-5, with TRBD1 identical over 8 bases. The CDR3 is 15 residues long. With 3 bases clipped from V and 2 bases from J, the junction kept 5 bases outside the gene matches. Germline V gene data show CDR1 as ENHRY and CDR2 as SYGVKD. CDR3 residues: CAISEQGERQETQYF. DNA for the CDR3: TGTGCCATCAGTGAACAGGGGGAACGTCAAGAGACCCAGTACTTC.

This clonotype has at least ten counts. The rearrangement joins TRBV3-1 to TRBJ2-1; 8 positions match TRBD1. The germline CDR1 and CDR2 sequences are LGHDT and YNNKEL (reference sequence). J lost 4 bases, V lost 4 bases, and 12 bases had no gene match. The CDR3 contains 17 residues. CDR3 sequence (DNA): TGTGCCAGCAGCCTTATTTCGACAGGGGCGACTTACAATGAGCAGTTCTTC. As protein: CASSLISTGATYNEQFF.

Ten or more counts support this clonotype. The chain links TRBV3-1 to TRBJ2-1, with 7 bases that match TRBD2. The V gene's germline CDR1 is LGHDT and CDR2 YNNKEL (reference sequence). J lost 9 bases, V lost 4 bases, and 12 bases had no gene match. The CDR3 is 15 amino acids. The CDR3 DNA sequence: TGTGCCAGCAGCCCTAGTCGCGGGAGTAGGAGTGAGCAGTTCTTC. Amino acids: CASSPSRGSRSEQFF.

The genes are TRBV20-1 and TRBJ2-5; the D gene is possibly TRBD1 (5 bases). V dropped 3 bases and J dropped 1 base, with 9 bases sitting between them. From germline, CDR1 is DFQATT and CDR2 SNEGSKA (reference sequence). The CDR3 consists of 13 residues. CDR3 loop: CSASSRAQETQYF. In nucleotides, the CDR3 is TGCAGTGCTAGCTCCAGGGCCCAAGAGACCCAGTACTTC.

This clonotype appeared a few times. The chain combines TRBV20-1 with TRBJ2-7; 9 positions agree with TRBD2. With V trimmed by 4 bases and J by 5 bases, 12 bases remained unmatched. Germline CDR1 DFQATT, CDR2 SNEGSKA (reference sequence). This CDR3 is built from 15 residues. CDR3 residues: CSAIPWEREEHEQYF. CDR3 nucleotide sequence: TGCAGTGCTATACCCTGGGAGCGGGAGGAGCACGAGCAGTACTTC.

J is TRBJ2-3 and V is TRBV5-8, with D perhaps assigned TRBD1 or TRBD2 (6 bases each). CDR1 SGHTS and CDR2 YDEGEE come from the germline V gene. Trimming stripped 2 bases from V and 6 bases from J, with 10 bases between. This CDR3 contains 13 residues. CDR3 sequence: CASSFRGEDTQYF. CDR3 nucleotides: TGTGCCAGCAGCTTTAGGGGGGAGGATACGCAGTATTTT.

The CDR3 here is CASSGGGTGETQYF. The DNA for the CDR3 is TGTGCCAGCAGTGGAGGAGGGACAGGGGAGACCCAGTACTTC. V is TRBV2 and J is TRBJ2-5; 9 positions agree with TRBD1. Looked up from germline, CDR1 is SNHLY and CDR2 is FYNNEI. J lost 5 bases, V lost 4 bases, and 5 bases had no gene match. CDR3 size: 14 residues.